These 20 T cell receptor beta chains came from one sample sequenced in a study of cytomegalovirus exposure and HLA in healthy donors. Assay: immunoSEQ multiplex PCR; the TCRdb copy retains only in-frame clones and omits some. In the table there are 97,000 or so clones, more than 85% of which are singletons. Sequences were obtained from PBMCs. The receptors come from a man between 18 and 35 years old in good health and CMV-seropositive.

The DNA of the CDR3 is TGTGCCACCAGCAGTCGTCGGGGGGGGCTGGATGAGCAGTTCTTC. It specifies CATSSRRGGLDEQFF. The V call is TRBV15, the J call TRBJ2-1; 8 bases match TRBD2. V shed 3 bases and J 8 bases; nucleotides not matched to a gene: 9. The CDR3 loop spans 15 amino acids. Germline CDR1 is LNHNV and CDR2 is YYDKDF (reference sequence).

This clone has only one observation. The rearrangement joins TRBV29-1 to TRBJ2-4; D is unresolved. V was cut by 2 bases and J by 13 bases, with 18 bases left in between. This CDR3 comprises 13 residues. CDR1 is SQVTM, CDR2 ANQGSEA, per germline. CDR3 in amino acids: CSVEWIGNQAQYF. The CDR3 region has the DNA TGCAGCGTTGAATGGATTGGTAACCAGGCCCAGTACTTC.

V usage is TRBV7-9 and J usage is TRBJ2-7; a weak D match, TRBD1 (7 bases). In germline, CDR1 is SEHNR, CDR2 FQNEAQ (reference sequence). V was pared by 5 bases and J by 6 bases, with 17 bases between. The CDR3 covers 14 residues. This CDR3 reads CASSPPWQGGEQYF. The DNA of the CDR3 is TGTGCCAGCAGCCCACCGTGGCAGGGGGGCGAGCAGTACTTC.

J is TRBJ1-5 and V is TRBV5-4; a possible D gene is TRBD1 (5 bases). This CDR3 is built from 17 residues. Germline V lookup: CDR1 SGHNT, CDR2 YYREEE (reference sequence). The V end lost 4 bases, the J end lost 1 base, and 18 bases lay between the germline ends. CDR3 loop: CASSHQVGYRSNQPQHF. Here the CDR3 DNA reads TGTGCCAGCAGCCACCAGGTGGGATACAGGAGCAATCAGCCCCAGCATTTT. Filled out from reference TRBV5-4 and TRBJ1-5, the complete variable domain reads ETGVTQSPTHLIKTRGQQVTLRCSSQSGHNTVSWYQQALGQGPQFIFQYYREEENGRGNFPPRFSGLQFPNYSSELNVNALELDDSALYLCASSHQVGYRSNQPQHFGDGTRLSIL.

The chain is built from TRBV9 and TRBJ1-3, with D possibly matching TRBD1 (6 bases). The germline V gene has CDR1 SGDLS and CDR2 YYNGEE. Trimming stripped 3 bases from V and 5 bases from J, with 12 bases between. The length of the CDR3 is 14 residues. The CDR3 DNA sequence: TGTGCCAGCAGCGAGGGGGACCCTAGAAACACCATATATTTT. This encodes CASSEGDPRNTIYF.

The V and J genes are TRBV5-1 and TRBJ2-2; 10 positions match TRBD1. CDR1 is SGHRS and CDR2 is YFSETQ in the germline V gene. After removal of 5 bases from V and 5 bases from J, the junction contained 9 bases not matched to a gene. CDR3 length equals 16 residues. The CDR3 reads CASSPPGQGRTGELFF. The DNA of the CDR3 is TGCGCCAGCAGTCCCCCGGGACAGGGGCGGACCGGGGAGCTGTTTTTT.

The CDR3 loop is CASTLQGEPQHF. CDR3 DNA sequence: TGTGCCAGTACCCTACAAGGGGAGCCCCAGCATTTT. The chain carries TRBV19 and TRBJ1-5; weak D call: TRBD1 (5 bases). V was trimmed by 7 bases and J by 8 bases, leaving 12 bases between them. The CDR3 extends over 12 amino acids. Looked up from germline, CDR1 is LNHDA and CDR2 is SQIVND (reference sequence).

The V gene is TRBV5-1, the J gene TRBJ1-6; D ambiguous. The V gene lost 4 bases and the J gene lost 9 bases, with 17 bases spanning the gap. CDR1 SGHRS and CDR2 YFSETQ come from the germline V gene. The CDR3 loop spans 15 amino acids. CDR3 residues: CASSTQTPPTSPLHF. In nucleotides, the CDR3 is TGCGCCAGCAGCACACAGACCCCCCCAACTTCACCCCTCCACTTT.

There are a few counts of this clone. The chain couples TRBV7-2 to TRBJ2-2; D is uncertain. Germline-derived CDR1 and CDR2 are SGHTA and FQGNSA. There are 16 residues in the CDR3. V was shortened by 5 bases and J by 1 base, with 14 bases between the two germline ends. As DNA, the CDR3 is TGTGCCAGCAGCCAACGGTGGCCAGGGAACACCGGGGAGCTGTTTTTT. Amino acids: CASSQRWPGNTGELFF.

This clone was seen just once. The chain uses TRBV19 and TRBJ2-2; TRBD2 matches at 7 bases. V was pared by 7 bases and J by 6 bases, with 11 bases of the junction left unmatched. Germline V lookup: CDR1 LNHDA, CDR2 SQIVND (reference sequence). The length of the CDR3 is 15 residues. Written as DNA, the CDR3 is TGTGCCAGTATGGCATTTGCGGGAGCCCCCGGGGAGCTGTTTTTT. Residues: CASMAFAGAPGELFF.

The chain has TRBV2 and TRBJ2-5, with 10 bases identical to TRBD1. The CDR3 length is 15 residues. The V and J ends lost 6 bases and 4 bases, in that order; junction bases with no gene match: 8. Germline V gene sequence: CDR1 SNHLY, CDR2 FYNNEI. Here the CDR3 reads CASSPGQGSGETQYF. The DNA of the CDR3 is TGTGCCAGCAGCCCGGGACAGGGGTCCGGAGAGACCCAGTACTTC.

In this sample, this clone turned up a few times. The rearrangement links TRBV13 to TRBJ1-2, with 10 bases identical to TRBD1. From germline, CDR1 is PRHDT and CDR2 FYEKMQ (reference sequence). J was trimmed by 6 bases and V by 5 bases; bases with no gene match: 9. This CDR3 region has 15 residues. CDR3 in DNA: TGTGCCAGCAGCCTTTTCCCCGGGACAGGGGATGGCTACACCTTC. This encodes CASSLFPGTGDGYTF. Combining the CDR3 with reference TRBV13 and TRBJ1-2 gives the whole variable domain AAGVIQSPRHLIKEKRETATLKCYPIPRHDTVYWYQQGPGQDPQFLISFYEKMQSDKGSIPDRFSAQQFSDYHSELNMSSLELGDSALYFCASSLFPGTGDGYTFGSGTRLTVV.

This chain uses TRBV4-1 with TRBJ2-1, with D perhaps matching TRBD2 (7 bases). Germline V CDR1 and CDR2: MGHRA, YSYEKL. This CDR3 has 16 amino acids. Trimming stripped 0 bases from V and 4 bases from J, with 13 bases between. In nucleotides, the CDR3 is TGCGCCAGCAGCCAAGACGGGGGCGGGGGATACAATGAGCAGTTCTTC. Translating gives CASSQDGGGGYNEQFF.

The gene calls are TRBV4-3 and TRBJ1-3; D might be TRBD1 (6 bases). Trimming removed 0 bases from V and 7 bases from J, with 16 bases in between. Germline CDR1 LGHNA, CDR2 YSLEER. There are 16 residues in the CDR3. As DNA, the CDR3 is TGCGCCAGCAGCCAAGAATCACAGGGTATGAGGAACACCATATATTTT. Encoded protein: CASSQESQGMRNTIYF.

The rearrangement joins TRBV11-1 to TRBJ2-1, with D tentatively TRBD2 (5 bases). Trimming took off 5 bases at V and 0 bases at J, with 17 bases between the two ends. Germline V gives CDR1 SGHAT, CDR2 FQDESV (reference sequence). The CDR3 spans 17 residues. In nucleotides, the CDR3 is TGTGCCAGCAGCGTAGGACTGCAGTTAAGCTCCTACAATGAGCAGTTCTTC. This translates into CASSVGLQLSSYNEQFF.

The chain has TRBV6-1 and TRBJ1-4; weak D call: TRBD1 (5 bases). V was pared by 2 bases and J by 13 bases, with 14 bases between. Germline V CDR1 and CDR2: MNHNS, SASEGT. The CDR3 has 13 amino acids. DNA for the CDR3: TGTGCCAGCAGTGAATCGGGCCAGGGTGGACTGTTTTTT. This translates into CASSESGQGGLFF.

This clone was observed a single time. CDR3 in DNA: TGTGCCAGTAGTAAGTCTAGCCCTTCCTACGAGCAGTACTTC. As protein: CASSKSSPSYEQYF. This chain joins TRBV19 and TRBJ2-7; perhaps TRBD2 as D (5 bases). The germline V gene encodes CDR1 LNHDA and CDR2 SQIVND (reference sequence). The CDR3 totals 14 residues. V was clipped by 4 bases and J by 1 base, with 11 bases between them.

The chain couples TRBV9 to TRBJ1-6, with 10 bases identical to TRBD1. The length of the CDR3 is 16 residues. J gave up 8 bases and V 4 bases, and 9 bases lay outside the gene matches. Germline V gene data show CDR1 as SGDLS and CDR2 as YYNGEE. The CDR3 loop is CASSNRDRGNHSPLHF. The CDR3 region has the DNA TGTGCCAGCAGCAACCGGGACAGGGGAAATCATTCACCCCTCCACTTT.

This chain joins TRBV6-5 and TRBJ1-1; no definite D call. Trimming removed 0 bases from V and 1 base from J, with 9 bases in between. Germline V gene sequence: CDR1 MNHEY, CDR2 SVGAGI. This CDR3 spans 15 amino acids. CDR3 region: CASSYSGLRNTEAFF. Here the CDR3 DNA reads TGTGCCAGCAGTTACTCCGGGTTGCGGAACACTGAAGCTTTCTTT.

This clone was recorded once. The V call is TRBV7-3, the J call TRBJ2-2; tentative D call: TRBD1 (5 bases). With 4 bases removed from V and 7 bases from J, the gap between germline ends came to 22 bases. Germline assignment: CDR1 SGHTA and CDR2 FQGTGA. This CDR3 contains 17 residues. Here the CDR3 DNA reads TGTGCCAGCAGCTCCACCACTTTTGGGGCCAGGAGCGGGGAGCTGTTTTTT. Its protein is CASSSTTFGARSGELFF.